The TCR beta chain under discussion was sequenced for a study of vaccination and CD4 T cells after COVID-19. About the research overall: Stimulation used overlapping spike peptides from SARS-CoV-2, HCoV-NL63, HCoV-OC43 and HCoV-229E.

Study-level findings and limits: Spike mono-reactivity was shown by 304 of 307 vaccine-specific clones in convalescent patients. Counts of SARS-CoV-2-reactive clonotypes had a median that went from roughly 21 to 40, a nonsignificant change.

The CDR3 spans 13 residues. Looked up from germline, CDR1 is LNHDA and CDR2 is SQIVND (reference sequence). The J segment lost 2 bases and the V segment lost 4 bases, leaving 1 base of the junction unmatched. An Oncomine TCR Beta short-read assay was used to sequence the DNA from cultured CD4+ T cells. One entry per CDR3 protein results from TCRdb running MiXCR on the PCR reads. Of about 20,000 distinct CDR3 sequences listed, roughly two fifths are singletons. Treatment meaning: roughly ten-day PBMC culture with coronavirus spike peptide pools or control peptides (ViraFEST assay). ViraFEST used peptide pools to expand antigen-specific T cells, then sequenced TCRs. As to this clonotype: Its specificity is unknown.

Sequencing was performed on CD4+ T cells from blood, cultured in vitro, taken before SARS-CoV-2 vaccination. This chain uses TRBV19 with TRBJ1-2; 7 nucleotides match TRBD1. This sequence was found in a human donor who received a COVID-19 vaccine. This chain's CDR3 is CASSTTGNYGYTF. Written as DNA, the CDR3 is TGTGCCAGTAGTACGACAGGGAACTATGGCTACACCTTC.